The rows below give T cell receptor beta chains drawn from one sample of a study of T cell repertoires in cytomegalovirus infection. TCRdb reprocessed the reads via MiXCR and lists one record per CDR3 protein. The sample shows some 940,000 distinct CDR3 sequences, 31% of them seen only once. Antigens for these TCRs are unknown. The sequences come from cultured CD8+ T cells from PBMCs, collected from culture after CMV antigen stimulation. The origin of the receptors is a human donor in good health (CMV status not recorded). Some clones in this sample may be carry-over from other donors' samples. The CDR3 runs from the conserved cysteine through the conserved F or W. Fields, in order: V gene, clone size, J gene, D gene, CDR3 protein, CDR3 DNA. D genes are given only for firm matches. Size is omitted from some rows. Given values are once, few, many or a class for expanded clones.

v_gene: TRBV27
abundance: -
j_gene: TRBJ1-5
d_gene: -
CDR3aa: CASSHGAQNQPQHF
CDR3nt: TGTGCCAGCAGCCACGGGGCACAAAATCAGCCCCAGCATTTT

v_gene: TRBV4-2
abundance: few
j_gene: TRBJ2-7
d_gene: TRBD1
CDR3aa: CASSQERSGQGAYEQYF
CDR3nt: TGTGCCAGCAGCCAAGAGCGAAGCGGACAGGGGGCTTACGAGCAGTACTTC

v_gene: TRBV3-1
abundance: many
j_gene: TRBJ1-1
d_gene: TRBD1
CDR3aa: CASSQDLTGRAEAFF
CDR3nt: TGTGCCAGCAGCCAAGACCTGACAGGGCGGGCTGAAGCTTTCTTT

v_gene: TRBV5-4
abundance: -
j_gene: TRBJ2-1
d_gene: -
CDR3aa: CASHYYNEQFF
CDR3nt: TGTGCCAGCCACTATTACAATGAGCAGTTCTTC

v_gene: TRBV27
abundance: -
j_gene: TRBJ2-2
d_gene: TRBD1
CDR3aa: CARRAGGTGELFF
CDR3nt: TGTGCCCGTCGGGCAGGGGGCACCGGGGAGCTGTTTTTT

v_gene: TRBV14
abundance: -
j_gene: TRBJ1-1
d_gene: TRBD1
CDR3aa: CASSQDWDRGTEAFF
CDR3nt: TGTGCCAGCAGCCAAGATTGGGACAGGGGCACTGAAGCTTTCTTT

v_gene: TRBV2
abundance: -
j_gene: TRBJ1-2
d_gene: -
CDR3aa: CASHTTNYGYTF
CDR3nt: TGTGCCAGCCATACTACTAACTATGGCTACACCTTC

v_gene: TRBV5-3
abundance: -
j_gene: TRBJ2-1
d_gene: TRBD1
CDR3aa: CASRGQGAIDEQFF
CDR3nt: TGTGCCAGCAGGGGACAGGGGGCGATCGATGAGCAGTTCTTC

v_gene: TRBV7-6
abundance: many
j_gene: TRBJ1-1
d_gene: -
CDR3aa: CASSLFAGPDSEAFF
CDR3nt: TGTGCCAGCAGCTTATTTGCAGGGCCCGACTCTGAAGCTTTCTTT

v_gene: TRBV7-6
abundance: many
j_gene: TRBJ2-2
d_gene: -
CDR3aa: CASSSRTLTGELFF
CDR3nt: TGTGCCAGCAGCTCCCGGACCCTCACCGGGGAGCTGTTTTTT

v_gene: TRBV12-3/TRBV12-4
abundance: -
j_gene: TRBJ1-5
d_gene: TRBD1
CDR3aa: CASRDRGEKPQHF
CDR3nt: TGTGCCAGCAGGGACAGGGGGGAGAAGCCCCAGCATTTT

v_gene: TRBV11-2
abundance: -
j_gene: TRBJ1-1
d_gene: TRBD1
CDR3aa: CASSLGGAGGYTEAFF
CDR3nt: TGTGCCAGCAGCTTAGGCGGGGCAGGGGGATACACTGAAGCTTTCTTT

v_gene: TRBV3-1
abundance: few
j_gene: TRBJ1-2
d_gene: TRBD1
CDR3aa: CASSPLGQGVYGYTF
CDR3nt: TGTGCCAGCAGCCCCCTGGGACAGGGGGTCTATGGCTACACCTTC

v_gene: TRBV6-5
abundance: -
j_gene: TRBJ2-2
d_gene: TRBD2
CDR3aa: CASSLEGRDRGELFF
CDR3nt: TGTGCCAGCAGTCTTGAGGGGAGGGATCGCGGGGAGCTGTTTTTT

v_gene: TRBV13
abundance: -
j_gene: TRBJ2-2
d_gene: -
CDR3aa: CASSYDRTNTGELFF
CDR3nt: TGTGCCAGCAGTTACGACAGGACTAACACCGGGGAGCTGTTTTTT

v_gene: TRBV4-1
abundance: few
j_gene: TRBJ1-2
d_gene: TRBD1
CDR3aa: CASRDREALSYGYTF
CDR3nt: TGTGCCAGCCGGGACAGGGAGGCTTTGAGCTATGGCTACACCTTC

v_gene: TRBV9
abundance: -
j_gene: TRBJ2-7
d_gene: -
CDR3aa: CASSDQSYEQYF
CDR3nt: TGTGCCAGCAGCGACCAGAGCTACGAGCAGTACTTC

v_gene: TRBV6-6
abundance: -
j_gene: TRBJ1-1
d_gene: TRBD1
CDR3aa: CASSPDRASEAFF
CDR3nt: TGTGCCAGCAGTCCCGACAGGGCCTCTGAAGCTTTCTTT

v_gene: TRBV20-1
abundance: -
j_gene: TRBJ1-1
d_gene: TRBD1
CDR3aa: CSARDTRPDRVNTEAFF
CDR3nt: TGCAGTGCTAGAGATACGAGGCCGGACAGGGTGAACACTGAAGCTTTCTTT

v_gene: TRBV19
abundance: -
j_gene: TRBJ2-5
d_gene: -
CDR3aa: CASSMGLSRRETQYF
CDR3nt: TGTGCCAGTAGTATGGGACTTTCCCGGAGGGAGACCCAGTACTTC

v_gene: TRBV19
abundance: -
j_gene: TRBJ1-1
d_gene: -
CDR3aa: CASLRSQAGRNTEAFF
CDR3nt: TGTGCCAGCCTACGATCACAGGCCGGGCGGAACACTGAAGCTTTCTTT

v_gene: TRBV7-9
abundance: few
j_gene: TRBJ1-2
d_gene: TRBD1
CDR3aa: CASSLGGAGGTSYGYTF
CDR3nt: TGTGCCAGCAGCTTAGGAGGCGCAGGGGGAACAAGCTATGGCTACACCTTC

v_gene: TRBV6-2/TRBV6-3
abundance: once
j_gene: TRBJ1-2
d_gene: -
CDR3aa: CANSYYPRDPGNYGYTF
CDR3nt: TGTGCCAACAGTTACTACCCCCGGGACCCAGGGAACTATGGCTACACCTTC

v_gene: TRBV12-3/TRBV12-4
abundance: -
j_gene: TRBJ2-3
d_gene: TRBD1
CDR3aa: CASTAGQGSTDTQYF
CDR3nt: TGTGCCAGCACCGCCGGACAGGGGAGCACAGATACGCAGTATTTT

v_gene: TRBV5-5
abundance: -
j_gene: TRBJ1-5
d_gene: -
CDR3aa: CASSIRPPVGDQPQHF
CDR3nt: TGTGCCAGCAGCATCCGACCCCCGGTAGGTGATCAGCCCCAGCATTTT

v_gene: TRBV5-6
abundance: -
j_gene: TRBJ2-3
d_gene: -
CDR3aa: CASSPSRVSYTQYF
CDR3nt: TGTGCCAGCAGCCCCTCACGTGTTTCGTATACACAGTATTTT

v_gene: TRBV7-6
abundance: many
j_gene: TRBJ2-1
d_gene: -
CDR3aa: CASSLQRAALSYNEQFF
CDR3nt: TGTGCCAGCAGCCTCCAACGGGCAGCCCTCTCCTACAATGAGCAGTTCTTC

v_gene: TRBV20-1
abundance: few
j_gene: TRBJ1-3
d_gene: -
CDR3aa: CSAMGADTIYF
CDR3nt: TGCAGTGCTATGGGGGCGGACACCATATATTTT

v_gene: TRBV28
abundance: -
j_gene: TRBJ2-1
d_gene: TRBD1
CDR3aa: CASSLWGGQGAGTYNEQFF
CDR3nt: TGTGCCAGCAGTTTATGGGGGGGACAGGGGGCCGGGACCTACAATGAGCAGTTCTTC

v_gene: TRBV13
abundance: -
j_gene: TRBJ1-1
d_gene: -
CDR3aa: CASSLSYRVGSEAFF
CDR3nt: TGTGCCAGCAGCTTAAGTTACAGGGTGGGTTCTGAAGCTTTCTTT

v_gene: TRBV10-3
abundance: -
j_gene: TRBJ2-2
d_gene: TRBD1
CDR3aa: CAISESTGEYGELFF
CDR3nt: TGTGCCATCAGTGAGTCGACAGGGGAATATGGGGAGCTGTTTTTT

v_gene: TRBV28
abundance: few
j_gene: TRBJ1-1
d_gene: -
CDR3aa: CASSLMDHLEAFF
CDR3nt: TGTGCCAGCAGTTTAATGGATCACTTGGAAGCTTTCTTT

v_gene: TRBV11-3
abundance: few
j_gene: TRBJ2-7
d_gene: -
CDR3aa: CASSLDVGPTYEQYF
CDR3nt: TGTGCCAGCAGCTTAGATGTGGGGCCCACCTACGAGCAGTACTTC

v_gene: TRBV5-4
abundance: -
j_gene: TRBJ2-1
d_gene: -
CDR3aa: CASSLSWEPPYNEQFF
CDR3nt: TGTGCCAGCAGCTTGTCCTGGGAGCCCCCCTACAATGAGCAGTTCTTC

v_gene: TRBV7-2
abundance: -
j_gene: TRBJ1-5
d_gene: -
CDR3aa: CASSLAGTTNSNQPQHF
CDR3nt: TGTGCCAGCAGCTTAGCCGGGACGACAAATAGCAATCAGCCCCAGCATTTT

v_gene: TRBV6-1
abundance: few
j_gene: TRBJ2-2
d_gene: -
CDR3aa: CASSFREVGTGELFF
CDR3nt: TGTGCCAGCAGTTTTCGGGAAGTTGGAACCGGGGAGCTGTTTTTT

v_gene: TRBV7-9
abundance: once
j_gene: TRBJ1-5
d_gene: TRBD1
CDR3aa: CATGQGYNQPQHF
CDR3nt: TGTGCCACCGGACAGGGCTACAATCAGCCCCAGCATTTT

v_gene: TRBV27
abundance: -
j_gene: TRBJ2-7
d_gene: -
CDR3aa: CASRSPETEAF
CDR3nt: TGTGCCAGCAGATCCCCCGAGACTGAGGCATTC

v_gene: TRBV19
abundance: -
j_gene: TRBJ2-2
d_gene: -
CDR3aa: CASSAPGQKDGELFF
CDR3nt: TGTGCCAGTAGTGCTCCGGGCCAAAAGGACGGGGAGCTGTTTTTT

v_gene: TRBV25-1
abundance: few
j_gene: TRBJ2-6
d_gene: -
CDR3aa: CASSASQSGANVLTF
CDR3nt: TGTGCCAGCAGTGCCAGTCAGTCTGGGGCCAACGTCCTGACTTTC

v_gene: TRBV6-5
abundance: -
j_gene: TRBJ1-1
d_gene: -
CDR3aa: CASSYQKRGRLNTEAFF
CDR3nt: TGTGCCAGCAGTTACCAAAAACGGGGGCGACTAAACACTGAAGCTTTCTTT

v_gene: TRBV7-2
abundance: many
j_gene: TRBJ2-3
d_gene: TRBD2
CDR3aa: CASSLRLAGGRSTSTDTQYF
CDR3nt: TGTGCCAGCAGCCTCCGACTAGCGGGGGGTAGATCCACTAGCACAGATACGCAGTATTTT

v_gene: TRBV7-2
abundance: few
j_gene: TRBJ2-1
d_gene: TRBD1
CDR3aa: CASSFLGTADWDEQFF
CDR3nt: TGTGCCAGCAGCTTTTTAGGGACAGCCGATTGGGATGAGCAGTTCTTC

v_gene: TRBV6-5
abundance: few
j_gene: TRBJ2-3
d_gene: TRBD2
CDR3aa: CASSTSGGWADTQYF
CDR3nt: TGTGCCAGCAGTACTAGCGGGGGGTGGGCAGATACGCAGTATTTT

v_gene: TRBV27
abundance: many
j_gene: TRBJ2-7
d_gene: -
CDR3aa: CASSLTVSYEQYF
CDR3nt: TGTGCCAGCAGTTTAACGGTCTCCTACGAGCAGTACTTC

v_gene: TRBV6-5
abundance: -
j_gene: TRBJ1-1
d_gene: -
CDR3aa: CASSYGRMNTEAFF
CDR3nt: TGTGCCAGCAGTTATGGACGGATGAACACTGAAGCTTTCTTT

v_gene: TRBV5-1
abundance: -
j_gene: TRBJ2-7
d_gene: -
CDR3aa: CASSLELAYHEQYF
CDR3nt: TGCGCCAGCAGCTTGGAGCTGGCCTACCACGAGCAGTACTTC

v_gene: TRBV4-1
abundance: many
j_gene: TRBJ2-5
d_gene: -
CDR3aa: CASSQGGTQYF
CDR3nt: TGCGCCAGCAGCCAAGGGGGGACCCAGTACTTC

v_gene: TRBV5-4
abundance: -
j_gene: TRBJ2-7
d_gene: -
CDR3aa: CASSPRGGQDEQYF
CDR3nt: TGTGCCAGCAGCCCCCGCGGGGGACAGGACGAGCAGTACTTC

v_gene: TRBV7-8
abundance: -
j_gene: TRBJ1-1
d_gene: TRBD1
CDR3aa: CASSPDWTGKAFF
CDR3nt: TGTGCCAGCAGCCCAGATTGGACAGGGAAGGCTTTCTTT

v_gene: TRBV27
abundance: -
j_gene: TRBJ1-2
d_gene: TRBD1
CDR3aa: CASSPVEGARGYTF
CDR3nt: TGTGCCAGCAGTCCGGTGGAGGGGGCGCGTGGCTACACCTTC